What follows are 28 T cell receptor beta chains derived from one specimen sequenced in a study of T-cell memory formation after mild COVID-19. TCRdb itself ran the 5' RACE reads through MiXCR, one entry per CDR3 protein. The table includes fewer than 400,000 distinct CDR3 sequences, 10% to 15% detected once. Sequencing was carried out using PBMCs or a T cell subset sorted from them (not recorded which). These receptors originate from a man aged 18 to 29 who had mild COVID-19 (a few samples of this study predate the infection). Cell type and time point are not known.

J is TRBJ1-6 and V is TRBV7-8; D remains unclear. Germline V gene data show CDR1 as SGHVS and CDR2 as FQNEAQ. Trimming pared 5 bases from V and 13 bases from J, leaving 15 bases between. The CDR3 runs to 13 residues. This CDR3 is CASSLRVGLPLHF. CDR3 sequence (DNA): TGTGCCAGCAGCCTAAGGGTTGGTCTCCCCCTCCACTTT.

This chain uses TRBV2 with TRBJ2-1; 11 bases agree with TRBD2. The V segment lost 10 bases and the J segment 4 bases; nucleotides outside the gene matches: 6. The CDR3 consists of 14 residues. Looked up from germline, CDR1 is SNHLY and CDR2 is FYNNEI. CDR3 sequence: CATPVAGGYNEQFF. As DNA, the CDR3 is TGTGCCACCCCTGTAGCGGGGGGGTACAATGAGCAGTTCTTC. The full variable domain, rest sourced from reference TRBV2 and TRBJ2-1, is EPEVTQTPSHQVTQMGQEVILRCVPISNHLYFYWYRQILGQKVEFLVSFYNNEISEKSEIFDDQFSVERPDGSNFTLKIRSTKLEDSAMYFCATPVAGGYNEQFFGPGTRLTVL.

To note about this clonotype: A read error may account for a junction end that differs from germline. The chain carries TRBV14 and TRBJ1-2; D unclear. The CDR3 extends over 14 amino acids. Germline CDR1 reads SGHDN; CDR2 reads FVKESK. The CDR3, as DNA: TGTGCCAGCAGCGAAGATCGGATGGACTATGGCTACACCTTC. Amino acid sequence: CASSEDRMDYGYTF. Supplemented by reference TRBV14 and TRBJ1-2, the full variable domain reads EAGVTQFPSHSVIEKGQTVTLRCDPISGHDNLYWYRRVMGKEIKFLLHFVKESKQDESGMPNNRFLAERTGGTYSTLKVQPAELEDSGVYFCASSEDRMDYGYTFGSGTRLTVV.

This clonotype appeared a few times. This sequence joins TRBV5-1 and TRBJ1-3; D is ambiguous. V shed 0 bases and J shed 4 bases, with 17 bases lying between them. This CDR3 is 17 amino acids long. Germline CDR1 reads SGHRS; CDR2 reads YFSETQ. CDR3 DNA sequence: TGCGCCAGCAGCTTGGCAATGGTGGCCAGTGCCGGAAACACCATATATTTT. The encoded protein is CASSLAMVASAGNTIYF.

In its sample, this clonotype was seen a few times. The CDR3 coding sequence is TGTGCCAGCAGCTTGTTCTACGAGCAGTACTTC. It yields the protein CASSLFYEQYF. The rearrangement joins TRBV11-2 to TRBJ2-7; D gene uncertain. V lost 3 bases to trimming and J lost 3 bases, with 3 bases between them. The CDR3 contains 11 residues. CDR1 is SGHAT and CDR2 is FQNNGV in the germline V gene.

This clonotype was picked up many times. This chain connects TRBV20-1 to TRBJ1-2, with 8 bases that match TRBD1. Germline V gene sequence: CDR1 DFQATT, CDR2 SNEGSKA (reference sequence). This CDR3 region has 17 residues. V shed 3 bases and J 5 bases; nucleotides not matched to a gene: 17. CDR3 sequence (DNA): TGCAGTGCTAGCCGGGACAGGCCAACCAACCCCCTTTATGGCTACACCTTC. The encoded protein is CSASRDRPTNPLYGYTF.

The V gene is TRBV27, the J gene TRBJ1-1; D gene ambiguous. Trimming removed 6 bases at V and 0 bases at J, with 14 bases between. The CDR3 is 15 residues long. Germline lookup yields CDR1 MNHEY and CDR2 SMNVEV (reference sequence). The CDR3 protein is CASSTPRAMNTEAFF. CDR3 nucleotides: TGTGCCAGCAGCACCCCGCGTGCAATGAACACTGAAGCTTTCTTT.

The chain links TRBV20-1 to TRBJ2-7; no clear D gene. Trimming pared 0 bases from V and 2 bases from J, leaving 5 bases between. Germline loops: CDR1 DFQATT, CDR2 SNEGSKA (reference sequence). The CDR3 covers 12 residues. CDR3 residues: CSARDGPYEQYF. In nucleotides, the CDR3 is TGCAGTGCTAGAGATGGGCCCTACGAGCAGTACTTC.

V is TRBV10-3 and J is TRBJ2-7; 7 bases match TRBD2. The CDR3 loop spans 16 amino acids. Trimming took 0 bases from V and 5 from J; bases not matched to a gene: 10. CDR1 and CDR2 (germline): ENHRY, SYGVKD. Here the CDR3 reads CAISESTRRGSHEQYF. CDR3 DNA sequence: TGTGCCATCAGTGAGTCGACGCGGCGGGGGTCCCACGAGCAGTACTTC.

The rearrangement joins TRBV7-9 to TRBJ2-7, with 11 bases identical to TRBD1. Germline values: CDR1 SEHNR, CDR2 FQNEAQ (reference sequence). Trimming removed 6 bases from V and 3 bases from J; junction bases left unmatched: 10. This CDR3 contains 16 residues. The CDR3 DNA reads TGTGCCAGCAGACGATCCCGGGACAGGGGGATCTACGAGCAGTACTTC. Amino acids: CASRRSRDRGIYEQYF.

This clonotype was seen a handful of times. The V call is TRBV4-1, the J call TRBJ1-5, with unresolved D. The CDR3 loop spans 16 amino acids. Trimming removed 0 bases at V and 2 bases at J, with 11 bases between. Germline CDR1 reads MGHRA; CDR2 reads YSYEKL. CDR3 in DNA: TGCGCCAGCAGCCAAGAGGAGGGTCGGCGCAATCAGCCCCAGCATTTT. This sequence encodes CASSQEEGRRNQPQHF.

This clonotype was seen a handful of times. The V and J genes are TRBV5-1 and TRBJ1-5; TRBD1 is a possible D gene (6 bases). V was clipped by 2 bases and J by 0 bases, with 18 bases between them. Per the germline V gene, CDR1 is SGHRS and CDR2 is YFSETQ. This CDR3 spans 18 amino acids. The CDR3 sequence: CASSFGPPTGYSNQPQHF. The CDR3 nucleotides read TGCGCCAGCAGCTTCGGCCCCCCTACAGGGTATAGCAATCAGCCCCAGCATTTT.

This clonotype was seen a handful of times. This chain links TRBV7-8 with TRBJ1-1; D remains unclear. Trimming left V 0 bases short and J 0 bases short, with 8 bases between. CDR3 length: 15 amino acids. Per the germline V gene, CDR1 is SGHVS and CDR2 is FQNEAQ. Here the CDR3 DNA reads TGTGCCAGCAGCTTAGCTCCCTCTGTGAACACTGAAGCTTTCTTT. The encoded protein is CASSLAPSVNTEAFF.

Only a few counts were recorded for this clonotype. The chain couples TRBV29-1 to TRBJ2-7, with a tentative D call TRBD2 (5 bases). Germline values: CDR1 SQVTM, CDR2 ANQGSEA. Trimming took 6 bases from V and 0 from J, leaving 12 bases between them. The CDR3 is made up of 13 amino acids. CDR3 nucleotide sequence: TGCAGCGTGGTGGAGGCCCGCTCCTACGAGCAGTACTTC. Translation gives CSVVEARSYEQYF.

V and J are TRBV6-8 and TRBJ2-4; the D call may be TRBD1 or TRBD2 (6 bases each). V lost 6 bases to trimming and J lost 7 bases, with 22 bases between them. The CDR3 covers 16 residues. CDR1 is MNHGY and CDR2 is SAAAGT in the germline V gene. The CDR3 loop reads CASSPGRMGGNNIQYF. Here the CDR3 DNA reads TGTGCCAGCAGCCCCGGTCGAATGGGGGGCAACAACATTCAGTACTTC.

This clonotype turned up a few times. The chain is built from TRBV19 and TRBJ1-2; no firm D call. V lost 6 bases to trimming and J lost 4 bases, with 12 bases between them. Germline V gives CDR1 LNHDA, CDR2 SQIVND (reference sequence). CDR3 length: 13 residues. The CDR3 sequence: CASSPDGSYGYTF. The CDR3 DNA reads TGTGCCAGTAGCCCCGACGGATCCTATGGCTACACCTTC.

This clonotype was detected only a few times. The chain is built from TRBV24-1 and TRBJ1-5; D unresolved. The germline V gene encodes CDR1 KGHDR and CDR2 SFDVKD. V was clipped by 7 bases and J by 4 bases, with 1 base between them. The CDR3 is 10 residues long. The CDR3 is CATRNQPQHF. Written as DNA, the CDR3 is TGTGCCACCAGAAATCAGCCCCAGCATTTT.

This clonotype was seen at least ten times. CDR3 nucleotide sequence: TGTGCCAGCAGTTTACCAGGCGGAAACATTCAGTACTTC. This gives the protein CASSLPGGNIQYF. The genes are TRBV27 and TRBJ2-4, with D hard to call. The ends were cut back, 2 bases at V and 6 bases at J, with 8 bases in the middle. CDR1 is MNHEY and CDR2 is SMNVEV in the germline V gene (reference sequence). The CDR3 runs to 13 residues.

Here the CDR3 reads CASGRGGRNEQFF. The CDR3 bases are TGTGCCAGCGGGAGGGGGGGCCGGAATGAGCAGTTCTTC. This rearrangement joins TRBV7-7 to TRBJ2-1, with TRBD2 as a possible D gene (7 bases). Trimming stripped 8 bases from V and 7 bases from J, with 15 bases between. The CDR3 has 13 residues. CDR1 SSHAT and CDR2 FNYEAQ come from the germline V gene (reference sequence).

The genes are TRBV6-5 and TRBJ1-6; 7 bases align to TRBD1. The CDR3 has 14 amino acids. V trimming: 2 bases; J trimming: 10 bases; junction bases outside the gene matches: 5. The V gene's germline CDR1 is MNHEY and CDR2 SVGAGI. CDR3 sequence (DNA): TGTGCCAGCAGTTACGGGCAGGGGGGGTCACCCCTCCACTTT. This encodes CASSYGQGGSPLHF.

This clonotype was seen ten or more times. The chain recombines TRBV29-1 with TRBJ2-3; tentatively, D is TRBD2 (6 bases). Trimming stripped 0 bases from V and 2 bases from J, with 12 bases between. The CDR3 is 15 amino acids. Germline CDR1 SQVTM, CDR2 ANQGSEA. In nucleotides, the CDR3 is TGCAGCGTTGAAGATCAGGGACTGTTCACAGATACGCAGTATTTT. Its translation is CSVEDQGLFTDTQYF.

The chain links TRBV7-9 to TRBJ2-5, with a tentative D call TRBD1 (5 bases). The CDR3 extends over 14 amino acids. Between the trimmed V and J ends, which lost 4 bases and 4 bases, there was a span of 13 bases. Germline V gives CDR1 SEHNR, CDR2 FQNEAQ (reference sequence). CDR3 loop: CASSSQYQGETQYF. CDR3 in DNA: TGTGCCAGCAGCTCACAGTATCAGGGAGAGACCCAGTACTTC.

This clonotype was detected only a few times. This sequence joins TRBV13 and TRBJ1-2, with TRBD1 as a possible D gene (5 bases). The CDR3 extends over 15 amino acids. Germline CDR1 reads PRHDT; CDR2 reads FYEKMQ (reference sequence). Trimming cost V 5 bases and J 8 bases, with 21 bases left between them. The CDR3: CASSNGAGLPYGYTF. Here the CDR3 DNA reads TGTGCCAGCAGCAACGGGGCAGGGTTGCCCTACGGCTACACCTTC.

The V call is TRBV24-1, the J call TRBJ1-2; 9 bases are a match to TRBD1. Losses at the gene ends were 3 bases for V and 4 bases for J; bases not matched to a gene: 2. This CDR3 has 14 residues. Germline CDR1 is KGHDR and CDR2 is SFDVKD. The CDR3 sequence: CATSDQTGGYGYTF. The CDR3 bases are TGTGCCACCAGTGATCAGACAGGGGGCTATGGCTACACCTTC.

A few counts support this clonotype. V usage is TRBV2 and J usage is TRBJ2-7; D tentatively fits TRBD1 or TRBD2 (7 bases each). Germline lookup yields CDR1 SNHLY and CDR2 FYNNEI. CDR3 length: 13 amino acids. With 11 bases removed from V and 6 bases from J, the gap between germline ends came to 20 bases. CDR3 residues: CARGEGAGGEQYV. CDR3 bases: TGTGCCCGCGGGGAGGGGGCCGGGGGCGAGCAGTACGTC.

Only a few counts were recorded for this clonotype. The rearrangement uses TRBV7-9 and TRBJ1-2; no definite D call. CDR3 length: 14 amino acids. Germline CDR1 and CDR2: SEHNR and FQNEAQ (reference sequence). V shed 6 bases and J shed 8 bases, with 19 bases lying between them. The CDR3 DNA reads as TGTGCCAGCAGTTCTCACGACGCTACTGAGGGCTACACCTTC. Amino acid sequence: CASSSHDATEGYTF.

This clonotype has a handful of counts. V usage is TRBV5-1 and J usage is TRBJ1-2, with TRBD1 matching 7 bases. With V trimmed by 4 bases and J by 1 base, 10 bases remained unmatched. CDR3 size: 16 residues. CDR1 and CDR2 (germline): SGHRS, YFSETQ. The CDR3 DNA sequence: TGCGCCAGCAGCCCAAGAGGACAGGAAATTAACTATGGCTACACCTTC. Its translation: CASSPRGQEINYGYTF.

This clonotype was observed a handful of times. This chain connects TRBV13 to TRBJ2-7; no clear D gene. Germline V gene sequence: CDR1 PRHDT, CDR2 FYEKMQ (reference sequence). Trimming took off 5 bases at V and 6 bases at J, with 17 bases between the two ends. The CDR3 is 14 residues long. DNA for the CDR3: TGTGCCAGCAGCCGGAGACACCACGCGCCCGAGCAGTACTTC. Protein product: CASSRRHHAPEQYF.